The clone carrying this TCR beta chain was picked up a small number of times. This specimen comes from a study of T cells in narcolepsy. Germline trimming cut 0 bases from V and 7 bases from J; bases unmatched to any gene: 8. CDR3 length equals 15 residues. Germline V CDR1 and CDR2: SGHRS, YFSETQ. Assay: immunoSEQ multiplex PCR; the TCRdb copy retains only in-frame clones and omits some. The repertoire holds approximately 31,000 clones, with around 80% as singletons. The clonotype comes from a human donor with narcolepsy. The J gene is TRBJ1-2, the V gene TRBV5-1, with 8 positions matching TRBD1. Sequenced: CD45RA- memory CD4+ T cells from PBMCs. The CDR3 sequence is CASSLDLAGGGGYTF. CDR3 bases: TGCGCCAGCAGCTTGGATTTGGCAGGGGGCGGTGGCTACACCTTC.